The T cell receptor (beta chain) under discussion was sequenced for a study of cytomegalovirus exposure and HLA in healthy donors. Study-wide background: The study placed around 80% of its roughly 410 genotyped donors in the Caucasian-associated ancestry cluster.

The germline gives CDR1 SEHNR, CDR2 FQNEAQ (reference sequence). Trimming removed 3 bases from V and 4 bases from J, with 12 bases in between. CDR3 size: 15 residues. As concerns this clone: Other DNA sequences in this sample translate to the same CDR3.

PCR was performed using 60 Vbeta and 13 Jbeta primers. Profiled with immunoSEQ multiplex PCR; TCRdb holds only in-frame clones, not every one. The sample holds about 110,000 clones, more than 65% seen once. The sequencing input was PBMCs. The TCR was taken from a man under 40 in good health and CMV-seronegative. The chain employs TRBV7-9 and TRBJ2-2; no clear D. The CDR3 spells CASSLYSSRTGELFF. The CDR3 DNA follows: TGTGCCAGCAGCTTGTATAGCTCTCGCACCGGGGAGCTGTTTTTT.